This TCR beta chain stems from a study of CD8 T cells in ankylosing spondylitis. Findings and caveats of the study: In peripheral blood, disease-linked CD8+ clones occurred at relatively low frequencies.

This CDR3 comprises 17 residues. The junction had 8 bases not matched to a gene; V was cut back by 5 bases and J by 6 bases. Germline-derived CDR1 and CDR2 are SGHTA and FQGNSA. As regards this clonotype: Its antigen is not known.

MiXCR was run by TCRdb on the 5' RACE reads, yielding one entry per CDR3 protein. The sample yields some 120,000 distinct CDR3 sequences, roughly 13% seen once. The chain uses TRBV7-2 and TRBJ2-3, with 16 bases matching TRBD2. The sequence derives from a female donor with ankylosing spondylitis or in good health (not recorded which). The sample was blood, either unsorted or a sorted T cell fraction (not recorded which). DNA for the CDR3: TGTGCCAGCAGCCCTATGGGGACTAGCGGGGGGGCGGATACGCAGTATTTT. Protein sequence: CASSPMGTSGGADTQYF. The full variable domain, rest sourced from reference TRBV7-2 and TRBJ2-3, is GAGVSQSPSNKVTEKGKDVELRCDPISGHTALYWYRQSLGQGLEFLIYFQGNSAPDKSGLPSDRFSAERTGGSVSTLTIQRTQQEDSAVYLCASSPMGTSGGADTQYFGPGTRLTVL.